This T cell receptor beta chain was identified during a study of T-cell reconstitution after alpha-beta-depleted transplantation in children. General study points: Some patients showed high day-60 TCRbeta diversity, which derived from surviving recipient T cells and thymic progenitors.

A library of TCRbeta sequences, prepared with unique molecular identifiers, was generated. One entry per CDR3 protein, called by TCRdb with MiXCR from the PCR reads. In the table there are approximately 1,000,000 distinct CDR3 sequences, 25% to 30% of which are singletons. This clonotype was seen a handful of times. Its antigen is not known. V was cut by 3 bases and J by 0 bases, with 10 bases left in between. Germline CDR1 and CDR2: SGHRS and YFSETQ. The CDR3 is made up of 15 amino acids. Sample: PBMCs, mostly from graft donor cells, taken 360 days after TCRalphabeta/CD19-depleted stem cell transplant. The clonotype comes from a boy less than two years old who had a stem cell transplant for SCID, so the T cells may come from the graft donor. The genes are TRBV5-1 and TRBJ1-3; a possible D gene is TRBD1 (5 bases). The DNA of the CDR3 is TGCGCCAGCAGCTCGGGTGGACACTCTGGAAACACCATATATTTT. Protein product: CASSSGGHSGNTIYF.